This TCR beta chain was profiled in a study of CD8+ T cells in alopecia areata. There are 10 residues in the CDR3. The germline gives CDR1 SQVTM, CDR2 ANQGSEA. The V end was cut by 6 bases, the J end by 8 bases, with 10 bases between. Extracted RNA was reverse transcribed, and the resulting cDNA served as sequencing template. The table came from immunoSEQ multiplex PCR; TCRdb's copy has only in-frame clones and leaves some out. The data show over 150,000 clones, with about 56% seen just once and roughly 5.3% held by the top ten. V gene TRBV29-1 combines with J gene TRBJ1-1, with D maybe TRBD1 (5 bases). Sequencing was performed on CD8+ T cells sorted from blood. This clonotype was obtained from a human donor in good health. The CDR3, as DNA: TGCAGCGTCGCTGACAGAGAAGCTTTCTTT. As protein: CSVADREAFF. Full variable domain (outside the CDR3, taken from reference TRBV29-1 and TRBJ1-1): SAVISQKPSRDICQRGTSLTIQCQVDSQVTMMFWYRQQPGQSLTLIATANQGSEATYESGFVIDKFPISRPNLTFSTLTVSNMSPEDSSIYLCSVADREAFFGQGTRLTVV.